The 14 T cell receptor beta chains below were found in one sample sequenced in a study of T cell responses to AZD1222 COVID-19 vaccine. TCRdb's copy holds only in-frame clones and misses some; the assay was immunoSEQ multiplex PCR. The table shows some 86,000 clones, with 88% occurring only once. The sample in question was peripheral blood, obtained 28 days after the second AZD1222 dose. These TCRs come from an adult who received the AZD1222 COVID-19 vaccine.

Comment on this clone: At one end, the junction sequence differs from germline, possibly due to a read error. Other DNA sequences in the sample encode the same CDR3. The rearrangement uses TRBV5-1 and TRBJ2-7, with D tentatively TRBD2 (5 bases). This CDR3 has 15 residues. Germline V gene data show CDR1 as SGHRS and CDR2 as YFSETQ. The CDR3, as DNA: TGCGCCAGCAGCTTGGTCCCGGGGAGCTCCTACGAACAGTACTTC. Translated, it gives CASSLVPGSSYEQYF.

The rearrangement joins TRBV6-2 or TRBV6-3 to TRBJ2-7; possible D gene TRBD2, 5 bases. The germline CDR1 and CDR2 sequences are MNHEY and SVGEGT. Between the trimmed V and J ends, which lost 6 bases and 4 bases, there was a span of 16 bases. This CDR3 has 14 amino acids. This CDR3 is CASSNHEGGYEQYF. In DNA form, the CDR3 reads TGTGCCAGCAGCAACCACGAGGGTGGGTACGAGCAGTACTTC.

This clone appeared once. This chain uses TRBV30 with TRBJ2-6; D gene ambiguous. The V end lost 3 bases, the J end lost 4 bases, and 4 bases lay between the germline ends. In germline, CDR1 is GTSNPN, CDR2 SVGIG (reference sequence). The CDR3 totals 12 residues. The CDR3: CAWRFGANVLTF. In DNA form, the CDR3 reads TGTGCCTGGAGATTCGGGGCCAACGTCCTGACTTTC. Using reference TRBV30 and TRBJ2-6 for the parts outside the CDR3, the full variable domain is SQTIHQWPATLVQPVGSPLSLECTVEGTSNPNLYWYRQAAGRGLQLLFYSVGIGQISSEVPQNLSASRPQDRQFILSSKKLLLSDSGFYLCAWRFGANVLTFGAGSRLTVL.

The gene calls are TRBV28 and TRBJ2-6; D uncertain. Germline-derived CDR1 and CDR2 are MDHEN and SYDVKM. The CDR3 is made up of 14 amino acids. V shed 10 bases and J shed 0 bases, with 10 bases lying between them. The CDR3: CATYAHSGANVLTF. In nucleotides, the CDR3 is TGTGCCACCTATGCACACTCTGGGGCCAACGTCCTGACTTTC.

V gene TRBV30 combines with J gene TRBJ1-2; TRBD1 might be the D (6 bases). CDR3 length: 15 residues. V was pared by 1 base and J by 4 bases, with 16 bases between. Germline-derived CDR1 and CDR2 are GTSNPN and SVGIG (reference sequence). DNA for the CDR3: TGTGCCTGGAGTGCAAAGCAGGGGATCGTCTATGGCTACACCTTC. It encodes CAWSAKQGIVYGYTF. Together with reference TRBV30 and TRBJ1-2, the CDR3 gives the full variable domain: SQTIHQWPATLVQPVGSPLSLECTVEGTSNPNLYWYRQAAGRGLQLLFYSVGIGQISSEVPQNLSASRPQDRQFILSSKKLLLSDSGFYLCAWSAKQGIVYGYTFGSGTRLTVV.

V is TRBV7-2 and J is TRBJ1-6; D ambiguous. The CDR3 has 14 residues. V was cut by 1 base and J by 9 bases, with 10 bases left in between. Germline CDR1 and CDR2: SGHTA and FQGNSA. The CDR3: CASSLDGSVSPLHF. Here the CDR3 DNA reads TGTGCCAGCAGCTTAGACGGGTCGGTTTCACCCCTCCACTTT.

A remark on this clone: Additional DNA sequences in this sample encode the identical CDR3. The V and J genes are TRBV5-4 and TRBJ2-2; D is unresolved. V was cut by 2 bases and J by 6 bases, with 8 bases left in between. This CDR3 spans 13 amino acids. Germline V CDR1 and CDR2: SGHNT, YYREEE (reference sequence). The CDR3: CASSFRGAGELFF. The CDR3 nucleotides read TGTGCCAGCAGCTTCAGAGGCGCCGGGGAGCTGTTTTTT.

The CDR3 DNA is TGTGCCAGCAGCTTATTCGGGAGGGCTAATAATGAGCAGTTCTTC. Translated: CASSLFGRANNEQFF. The chain uses TRBV7-8 and TRBJ2-1; TRBD2 matches at 8 bases. The V and J ends lost 2 bases and 7 bases, in that order; junction bases with no gene match: 7. This CDR3 is 15 amino acids long. Per germline, CDR1 SGHVS and CDR2 FQNEAQ.

J is TRBJ1-6 and V is TRBV18; TRBD1 matches at 8 bases. The CDR3 covers 15 residues. CDR1 and CDR2 (germline): KGHSH, LQKENI. Trimming removed 1 base from V and 5 bases from J; junction bases left unmatched: 1. The CDR3 coding sequence is TGTGCCAGCTCACCACGGACAGGGCATAATTCACCCCTCCACTTT. Residues: CASSPRTGHNSPLHF.

This chain joins TRBV3-1 (or the pseudogene TRBV3-2) and TRBJ1-1; 9 bases fit TRBD1. With 1 base clipped from V and 11 bases from J, the junction kept 2 bases outside the gene matches. There are 12 residues in the CDR3. Germline CDR1 LGHDT, CDR2 YNNKEL (reference sequence). CDR3 nucleotides: TGTGCCAGCAGCCAAGGGACAGGGGTCGCTTTCTTT. Its protein is CASSQGTGVAFF.

This chain connects TRBV19 to TRBJ1-1; 9 nucleotides agree with TRBD1. The CDR3 is made up of 16 amino acids. With V trimmed by 4 bases and J by 5 bases, 11 bases remained unmatched. The germline gives CDR1 LNHDA, CDR2 SQIVND (reference sequence). CDR3 in amino acids: CASSKTPKTGGTEAFF. CDR3 DNA: TGTGCCAGTAGTAAAACACCAAAGACAGGGGGAACTGAAGCTTTCTTT.

The chain has TRBV19 and TRBJ2-7; D is tentatively TRBD1 or TRBD2 (5 bases each). The CDR3 runs 15 residues. Trimming took 4 bases from V and 0 from J, leaving 13 bases between them. Germline loops: CDR1 LNHDA, CDR2 SQIVND (reference sequence). The CDR3 DNA is TGTGCCAGTAGTAGGGGGACGGCACTCTCCTACGAGCAGTACTTC. Its protein is CASSRGTALSYEQYF.

V gene TRBV27 combines with J gene TRBJ2-5; the D gene is possibly TRBD2 (5 bases). This CDR3 region has 14 residues. From germline, CDR1 is MNHEY and CDR2 SMNVEV (reference sequence). V dropped 6 bases and J dropped 0 bases, with 11 bases sitting between them. This CDR3 is CASSPRGYQETQYF. DNA of the CDR3: TGTGCCAGCAGCCCGCGCGGGTACCAAGAGACCCAGTACTTC.

The chain employs TRBV18 and TRBJ1-4; D gene unclear. The CDR3 length is 16 residues. Trimming took 3 bases from V and 0 from J, leaving 11 bases between them. Germline V gives CDR1 KGHSH, CDR2 LQKENI. The CDR3 sequence: CASSPTLATTNEKLFF. CDR3 bases: TGTGCCAGCTCACCGACGCTCGCTACAACTAATGAAAAACTGTTTTTT.